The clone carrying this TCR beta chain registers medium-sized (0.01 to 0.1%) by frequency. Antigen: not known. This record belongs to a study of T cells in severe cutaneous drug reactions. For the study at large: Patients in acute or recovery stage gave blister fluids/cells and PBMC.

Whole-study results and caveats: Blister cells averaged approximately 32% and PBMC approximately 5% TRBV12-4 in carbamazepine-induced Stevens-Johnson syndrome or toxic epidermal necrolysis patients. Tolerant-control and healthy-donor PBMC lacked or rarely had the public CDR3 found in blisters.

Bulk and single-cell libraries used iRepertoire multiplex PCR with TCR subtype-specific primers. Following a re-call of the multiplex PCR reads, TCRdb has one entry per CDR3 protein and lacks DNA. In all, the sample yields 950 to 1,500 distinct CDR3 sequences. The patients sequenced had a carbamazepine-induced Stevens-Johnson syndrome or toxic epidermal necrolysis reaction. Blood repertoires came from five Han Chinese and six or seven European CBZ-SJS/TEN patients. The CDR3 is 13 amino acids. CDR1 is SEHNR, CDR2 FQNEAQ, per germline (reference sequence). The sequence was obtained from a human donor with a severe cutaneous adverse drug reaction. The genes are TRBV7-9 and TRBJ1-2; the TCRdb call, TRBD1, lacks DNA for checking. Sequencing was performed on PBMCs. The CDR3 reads CASSLVTLVGYTF.